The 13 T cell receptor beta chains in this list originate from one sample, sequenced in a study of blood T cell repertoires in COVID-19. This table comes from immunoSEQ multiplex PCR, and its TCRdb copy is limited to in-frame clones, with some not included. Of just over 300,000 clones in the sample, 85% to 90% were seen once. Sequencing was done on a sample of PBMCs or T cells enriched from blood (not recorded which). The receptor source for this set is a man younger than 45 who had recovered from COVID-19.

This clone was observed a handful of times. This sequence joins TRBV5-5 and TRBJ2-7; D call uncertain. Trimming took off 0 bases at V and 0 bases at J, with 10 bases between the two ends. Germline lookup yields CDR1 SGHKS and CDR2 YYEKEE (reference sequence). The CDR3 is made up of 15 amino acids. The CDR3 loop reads CASSLVRLSSYEQYF. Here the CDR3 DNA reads TGTGCCAGCAGCTTGGTTAGACTTAGCTCCTACGAGCAGTACTTC.

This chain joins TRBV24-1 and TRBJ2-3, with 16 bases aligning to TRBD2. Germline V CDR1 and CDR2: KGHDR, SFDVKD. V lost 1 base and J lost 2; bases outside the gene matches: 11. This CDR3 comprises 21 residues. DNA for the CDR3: TGTGCCACCAGTGATTTCCCTGGGACTAGCGGGAGGGAAGGGCCCACAGATACGCAGTATTTT. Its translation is CATSDFPGTSGREGPTDTQYF.

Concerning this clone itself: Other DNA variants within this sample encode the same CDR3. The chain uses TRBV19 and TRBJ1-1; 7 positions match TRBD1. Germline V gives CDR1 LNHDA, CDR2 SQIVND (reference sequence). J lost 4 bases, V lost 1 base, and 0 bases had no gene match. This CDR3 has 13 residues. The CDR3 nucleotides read TGTGCCAGTAGTATAGGACAGGGCACTGAAGCTTTCTTT. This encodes CASSIGQGTEAFF.

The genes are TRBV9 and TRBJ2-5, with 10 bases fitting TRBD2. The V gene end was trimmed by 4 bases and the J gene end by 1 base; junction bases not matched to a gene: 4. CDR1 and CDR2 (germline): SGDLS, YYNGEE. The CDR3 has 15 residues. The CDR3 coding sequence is TGTGCCAGCAGCAGATTAGCGGGGGGCCAAGAGACCCAGTACTTC. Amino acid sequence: CASSRLAGGQETQYF.

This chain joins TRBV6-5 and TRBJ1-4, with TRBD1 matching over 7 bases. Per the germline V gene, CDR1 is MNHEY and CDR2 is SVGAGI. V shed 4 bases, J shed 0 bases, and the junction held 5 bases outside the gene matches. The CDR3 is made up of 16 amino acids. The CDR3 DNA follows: TGTGCCAGCAGTTCGACAGGGTTTACAACTAATGAAAAACTGTTTTTT. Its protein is CASSSTGFTTNEKLFF.

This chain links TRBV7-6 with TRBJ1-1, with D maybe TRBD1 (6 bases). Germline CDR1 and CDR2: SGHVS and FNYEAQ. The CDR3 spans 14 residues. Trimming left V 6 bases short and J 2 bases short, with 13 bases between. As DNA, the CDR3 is TGTGCCAGCAGGAAAGGGGGGGAAAACACTGAAGCTTTCTTT. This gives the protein CASRKGGENTEAFF.

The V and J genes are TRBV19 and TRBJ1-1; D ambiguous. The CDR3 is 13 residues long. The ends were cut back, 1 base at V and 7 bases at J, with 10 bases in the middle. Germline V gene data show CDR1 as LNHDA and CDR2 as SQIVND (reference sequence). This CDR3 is CASSIAAGFEAFF. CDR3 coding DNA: TGTGCCAGTAGTATAGCGGCAGGATTTGAAGCTTTCTTT.

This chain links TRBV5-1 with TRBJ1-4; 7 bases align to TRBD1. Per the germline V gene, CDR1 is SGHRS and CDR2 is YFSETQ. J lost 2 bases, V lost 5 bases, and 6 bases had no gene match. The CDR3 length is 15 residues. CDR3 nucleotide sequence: TGCGCCAGCAGAAAACAGGGACAGACTAATGAAAAACTGTTTTTT. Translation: CASRKQGQTNEKLFF.

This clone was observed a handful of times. CDR3: CASSELSYGYTF. The CDR3, as DNA: TGTGCCAGCAGTGAACTGAGCTATGGCTACACCTTC. The rearrangement links TRBV6-1 to TRBJ1-2, with D unresolved. Trimming removed 2 bases from V and 4 bases from J, with 5 bases in between. Germline CDR1 is MNHNS and CDR2 is SASEGT. The length of the CDR3 is 12 residues.

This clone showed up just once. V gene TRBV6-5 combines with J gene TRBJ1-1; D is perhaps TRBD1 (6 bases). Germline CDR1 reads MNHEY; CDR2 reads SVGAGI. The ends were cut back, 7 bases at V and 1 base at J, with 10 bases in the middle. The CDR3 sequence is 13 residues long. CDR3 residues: CASILGQNTEAFF. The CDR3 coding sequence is TGTGCCAGCATATTGGGACAGAACACTGAAGCTTTCTTT.

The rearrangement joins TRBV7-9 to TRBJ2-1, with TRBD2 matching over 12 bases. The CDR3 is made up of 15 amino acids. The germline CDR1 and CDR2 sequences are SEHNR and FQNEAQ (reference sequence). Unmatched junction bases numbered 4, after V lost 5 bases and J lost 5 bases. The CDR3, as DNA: TGTGCCAGCAGCCAGACTAGCGGGGGTGACAATGAGCAGTTCTTC. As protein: CASSQTSGGDNEQFF.

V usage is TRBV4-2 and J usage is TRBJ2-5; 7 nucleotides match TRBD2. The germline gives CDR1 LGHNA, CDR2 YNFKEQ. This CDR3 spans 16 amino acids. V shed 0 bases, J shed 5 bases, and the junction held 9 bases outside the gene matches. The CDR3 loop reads CASSQDPGLKGETQYF. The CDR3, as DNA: TGTGCCAGCAGCCAAGATCCGGGACTAAAAGGGGAGACCCAGTACTTC.

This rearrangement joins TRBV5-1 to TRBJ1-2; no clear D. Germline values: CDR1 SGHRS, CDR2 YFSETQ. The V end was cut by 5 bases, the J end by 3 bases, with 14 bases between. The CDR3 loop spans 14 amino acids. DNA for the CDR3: TGCGCCAGCAGTTCGAGATTGAGGGACTATGGCTACACCTTC. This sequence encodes CASSSRLRDYGYTF.